These 25 T cell receptor beta chains were sequenced from one sample in a study of blood T cell repertoires in COVID-19. TCRdb's table, derived via immunoSEQ multiplex PCR, lists solely in-frame clones and lacks some. The sample has fewer than 250,000 clones, 70% to 90% seen once. The source material was PBMCs or T cells enriched from blood (not recorded which). The receptors come from a woman aged 40 to 49 with acute COVID-19.

This sequence joins TRBV2 and TRBJ1-3, with D possibly being TRBD1 (6 bases). CDR1 SNHLY and CDR2 FYNNEI come from the germline V gene. V was cut by 9 bases and J by 0 bases, with 9 bases left in between. The CDR3 length is 13 residues. CDR3 amino acids: CARQGYSGNTIYF. Here the CDR3 DNA reads TGTGCCAGACAGGGATACTCTGGAAACACCATATATTTT.

The chain couples TRBV6-5 to TRBJ2-1; 7 bases agree with TRBD2. The CDR3 consists of 14 residues. CDR1 and CDR2 from the germline V gene are MNHEY and SVGAGI. Trimming at V came to 8 bases and at J to 5 bases, leaving 9 bases not matched to a gene. CDR3 sequence: CASVFLSGNNEQFF. Written as DNA, the CDR3 is TGTGCCAGCGTATTCCTGAGCGGGAACAATGAGCAGTTCTTC.

The chain joins TRBV27 to TRBJ2-1; 8 bases are shared with TRBD2. The CDR3 totals 17 residues. From germline, CDR1 is MNHEY and CDR2 SMNVEV (reference sequence). J gave up 4 bases and V 2 bases, and 10 bases lay outside the gene matches. The CDR3: CASSLGLGPSGYNEQFF. The CDR3 coding sequence is TGTGCCAGCAGTTTAGGGCTCGGGCCTAGCGGGTACAATGAGCAGTTCTTC.

The V and J genes are TRBV6-5 and TRBJ1-3; no reliable D call. This CDR3 is 14 amino acids long. V was cut by 6 bases and J by 5 bases, with 14 bases left in between. The germline V gene encodes CDR1 MNHEY and CDR2 SVGAGI. CDR3 sequence: CASRDPGNRNTIYF. CDR3 DNA sequence: TGTGCCAGCAGGGACCCGGGAAACAGAAACACCATATATTTT.

V is TRBV28 and J is TRBJ1-2; TRBD1 matches at 7 bases. The V segment lost 8 bases and the J segment 4 bases; nucleotides outside the gene matches: 13. The germline gives CDR1 MDHEN, CDR2 SYDVKM. This CDR3 has 15 residues. The CDR3 DNA reads TGTGCCAGCGAAAGACAGGGAAGGGTCGGCTATGGCTACACCTTC. Its protein product is CASERQGRVGYGYTF.

The chain combines TRBV27 with TRBJ1-5; D uncertain. V gave up 3 bases and J gave up 3 bases, with 9 bases separating them. This CDR3 is built from 14 residues. Germline CDR1 is MNHEY and CDR2 is SMNVEV (reference sequence). The CDR3 loop reads CASSLAQYNQPQHF. The CDR3 bases are TGTGCCAGCAGTTTGGCCCAATACAATCAGCCCCAGCATTTT.

This clone appeared once. V usage is TRBV18 and J usage is TRBJ1-1; D gene unclear. This CDR3 has 14 amino acids. The V gene lost 1 base and the J gene lost 2 bases, with 8 bases spanning the gap. Germline V gives CDR1 KGHSH, CDR2 LQKENI. The CDR3 region has the DNA TGTGCCAGCTCACCACGGCGGCCTAACACTGAAGCTTTCTTT. This gives the protein CASSPRRPNTEAFF. Full variable domain (outside the CDR3, taken from reference TRBV18 and TRBJ1-1): NAGVMQNPRHLVRRRGQEARLRCSPMKGHSHVYWYRQLPEEGLKFMVYLQKENIIDESGMPKERFSAEFPKEGPSILRIQQVVRGDSAAYFCASSPRRPNTEAFFGQGTRLTVV.

The rearrangement joins TRBV4-3 to TRBJ2-2, with 7 bases matching TRBD2. The CDR3 has 19 amino acids. V lost 1 base and J lost 4; bases outside the gene matches: 15. Germline CDR1 is LGHNA and CDR2 is YSLEER. The CDR3 sequence is CASSQGVAGAGWSTGELFF. The CDR3 nucleotides read TGCGCCAGCAGCCAAGGAGTTGCGGGAGCGGGATGGAGCACCGGGGAGCTGTTTTTT.

The chain carries TRBV7-9 and TRBJ1-3, with D tentatively TRBD1 (5 bases). The CDR3 has 15 residues. In germline, CDR1 is SEHNR, CDR2 FQNEAQ (reference sequence). With 10 bases removed from V and 4 bases from J, the gap between germline ends came to 20 bases. In nucleotides, the CDR3 is TGTGCCACCTCGGGGACTGTCTGGAGAGGAAACACCATATATTTT. Amino acids: CATSGTVWRGNTIYF.

The V call is TRBV5-1, the J call TRBJ2-4; 7 nucleotides align to TRBD1. The CDR3 extends over 19 amino acids. The V gene end was trimmed by 0 bases and the J gene end by 0 bases; junction bases not matched to a gene: 12. Per germline, CDR1 SGHRS and CDR2 YFSETQ. The CDR3 loop is CASSLEGTVGLLAKNIQYF. In DNA form, the CDR3 reads TGCGCCAGCAGCTTGGAAGGGACAGTGGGGCTGCTAGCCAAAAACATTCAGTACTTC.

The V gene is TRBV10-2, the J gene TRBJ1-2; 8 bases are a match to TRBD1. Germline V lookup: CDR1 WSHSY, CDR2 SAAADI. The CDR3 loop spans 13 amino acids. Trimming cost V 7 bases and J 6 bases; bases outside gene matches: 7. The CDR3 here is CASTKDRVDGYTF. The CDR3, as DNA: TGCGCCAGCACTAAGGACAGGGTTGATGGCTACACCTTC.

V usage is TRBV4-1 and J usage is TRBJ1-1, with D maybe TRBD1 (6 bases). The CDR3 is made up of 16 amino acids. The V gene lost 0 bases and the J gene lost 5 bases, with 16 bases spanning the gap. Germline CDR1 reads MGHRA; CDR2 reads YSYEKL. The chain's CDR3 is CASSQERQGRGTEAFF. In nucleotides, the CDR3 is TGCGCCAGCAGCCAAGAGAGGCAGGGGCGCGGGACTGAAGCTTTCTTT.

The table lists this clone with a count of one. The genes are TRBV12-5 and TRBJ2-5; TRBD1 aligns across 7 bases. Germline V gene data show CDR1 as LGHNT and CDR2 as FRNRAP. This CDR3 has 12 residues. V trimming: 6 bases; J trimming: 5 bases; junction bases outside the gene matches: 3. CDR3 DNA sequence: TGTGCTAGTGGAGCGACAGGGGAGACCCAGTACTTC. This sequence encodes CASGATGETQYF.

The chain links TRBV7-9 to TRBJ2-2; the match to TRBD2 covers 7 bases. From germline, CDR1 is SEHNR and CDR2 FQNEAQ (reference sequence). V shed 5 bases, J shed 1 base, and the junction held 10 bases outside the gene matches. The CDR3 totals 17 residues. The CDR3 region has the DNA TGTGCCAGCAGCGCCCTCCGGGCGGGAGTGAACACCGGGGAGCTGTTTTTT. Translation: CASSALRAGVNTGELFF.

J is TRBJ2-1 and V is TRBV19, with 10 bases fitting TRBD2. V was clipped by 6 bases and J by 0 bases; unmatched bases: 2. Germline V gives CDR1 LNHDA, CDR2 SQIVND (reference sequence). The CDR3 has 15 residues. CDR3 bases: TGTGCCAGTAGGCCTAGCGGGAGCTCCTACAATGAGCAGTTCTTC. Translation: CASRPSGSSYNEQFF.

The chain has TRBV20-1 and TRBJ1-1; possible D gene TRBD1, 5 bases. CDR1 is DFQATT and CDR2 is SNEGSKA in the germline V gene (reference sequence). V was shortened by 5 bases and J by 5 bases, with 9 bases between the two germline ends. The CDR3 is 11 amino acids. CDR3 loop: CSAPGWTEAFF. CDR3 nucleotides: TGCAGTGCTCCAGGGTGGACTGAAGCTTTCTTT.

This clone was found once. This chain joins TRBV27 and TRBJ1-2, with a possible D match to TRBD1 (5 bases). This CDR3 comprises 13 residues. CDR1 and CDR2 from the germline V gene are MNHEY and SMNVEV (reference sequence). V was pared by 3 bases and J by 1 base, with 6 bases between. Written as DNA, the CDR3 is TGTGCCAGCAGTTTTCAGGGTAACTATGGCTACACCTTC. This sequence encodes CASSFQGNYGYTF.

This chain joins TRBV5-1 and TRBJ2-1, with TRBD2 as a possible D gene (5 bases). Trimming took 0 bases from V and 4 from J, leaving 11 bases between them. The germline V gene encodes CDR1 SGHRS and CDR2 YFSETQ. The CDR3 runs 15 residues. The CDR3, as DNA: TGCGCCAGCAGCTTGGGCGGCCGAGGGTACAATGAGCAGTTCTTC. Its translation is CASSLGGRGYNEQFF. Using reference TRBV5-1 and TRBJ2-1 for the parts outside the CDR3, the full variable domain is KAGVTQTPRYLIKTRGQQVTLSCSPISGHRSVSWYQQTPGQGLQFLFEYFSETQRNKGNFPGRFSGRQFSNSRSEMNVSTLELGDSALYLCASSLGGRGYNEQFFGPGTRLTVL.

The chain carries TRBV7-2 and TRBJ2-2; a weak D match, TRBD2 (6 bases). V lost 2 bases, J lost 5 bases, and 9 bases lay in between. Germline V gene data show CDR1 as SGHTA and CDR2 as FQGNSA. The CDR3 length is 14 residues. CDR3 amino acids: CASSLYGGTGELFF. The DNA of the CDR3 is TGTGCCAGCAGCTTATATGGGGGGACCGGGGAGCTGTTTTTT.

This clone was picked up one time. The rearrangement links TRBV19 to TRBJ2-2, with a tentative D call TRBD1 (5 bases). The V gene lost 3 bases and the J gene lost 6 bases, with 8 bases spanning the gap. The CDR3 has 13 residues. Germline V lookup: CDR1 LNHDA, CDR2 SQIVND (reference sequence). CDR3 protein: CASSMQGPGELFF. For the CDR3, the DNA is TGTGCCAGTAGTATGCAGGGTCCCGGGGAGCTGTTTTTT.

V gene TRBV19 combines with J gene TRBJ1-5, with a possible D match to TRBD1 (5 bases). This CDR3 spans 14 amino acids. Between the trimmed V and J ends, which lost 4 bases and 6 bases, there was a span of 13 bases. CDR1 LNHDA and CDR2 SQIVND come from the germline V gene (reference sequence). The CDR3 bases are TGTGCCAGTAGTAGGTTTCAGGGCGTTCAGCCCCAGCATTTT. Translated: CASSRFQGVQPQHF.

This clone was detected ten times or more. DNA of the CDR3: TGTGCCAGCAGTTTAGTCGCGGATCAAAACATTCAGTACTTC. The encoded protein is CASSLVADQNIQYF. V and J are TRBV27 and TRBJ2-4; D is ambiguous. This CDR3 is built from 14 residues. V was pared by 2 bases and J by 5 bases, with 10 bases between. Germline CDR1 and CDR2: MNHEY and SMNVEV (reference sequence).

The V call is TRBV2, the J call TRBJ1-1; D ambiguous. Trimming took off 7 bases at V and 1 base at J, with 4 bases between the two ends. This CDR3 region has 11 residues. Germline CDR1 reads SNHLY; CDR2 reads FYNNEI. The CDR3 region has the DNA TGTGCCAGCATGCGGAACACTGAAGCTTTCTTT. It translates to CASMRNTEAFF.

The J gene is TRBJ1-3, the V gene TRBV5-1; D might be TRBD1 (6 bases). Trimming shortened V by 4 bases and J by 7 bases, and 15 bases separated the two germline ends. This CDR3 has 14 residues. CDR1 is SGHRS, CDR2 YFSETQ, per germline. This CDR3 is CASSRDNPGNTIYF. In DNA, the CDR3 is TGCGCCAGCAGCCGGGACAACCCGGGGAACACCATATATTTT.

J is TRBJ2-1 and V is TRBV4-1; 11 positions match TRBD2. Per the germline V gene, CDR1 is MGHRA and CDR2 is YSYEKL. The junction had 7 bases not matched to a gene; V was cut back by 1 base and J by 2 bases. The CDR3 spans 18 residues. The DNA of the CDR3 is TGCGCCAGCAGCCAAGGCCGGACTAGCGGGCCGACCTACAATGAGCAGTTCTTC. Its protein is CASSQGRTSGPTYNEQFF.